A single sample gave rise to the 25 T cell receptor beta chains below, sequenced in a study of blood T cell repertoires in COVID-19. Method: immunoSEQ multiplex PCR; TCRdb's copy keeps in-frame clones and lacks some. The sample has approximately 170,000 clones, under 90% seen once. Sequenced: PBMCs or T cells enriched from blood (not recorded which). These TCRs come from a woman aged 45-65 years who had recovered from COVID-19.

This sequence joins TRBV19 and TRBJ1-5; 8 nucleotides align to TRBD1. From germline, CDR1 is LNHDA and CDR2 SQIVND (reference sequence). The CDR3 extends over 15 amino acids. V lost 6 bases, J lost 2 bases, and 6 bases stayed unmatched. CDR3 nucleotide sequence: TGTGCCAGTAGCCGATCGGACAGGGGCAATCAGCCCCAGCATTTT. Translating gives CASSRSDRGNQPQHF. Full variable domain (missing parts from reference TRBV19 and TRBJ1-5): DGGITQSPKYLFRKEGQNVTLSCEQNLNHDAMYWYRQDPGQGLRLIYYSQIVNDFQKGDIAEGYSVSREKKESFPLTVTSAQKNPTAFYLCASSRSDRGNQPQHFGDGTRLSIL.

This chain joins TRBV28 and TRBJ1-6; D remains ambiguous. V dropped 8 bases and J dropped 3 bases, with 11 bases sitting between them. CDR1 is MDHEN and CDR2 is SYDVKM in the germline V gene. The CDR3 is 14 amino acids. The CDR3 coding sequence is TGTGCCAGCGGGCTGAACAGCTATAATTCACCCCTCCACTTT. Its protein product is CASGLNSYNSPLHF. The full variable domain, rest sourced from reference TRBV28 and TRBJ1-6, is DVKVTQSSRYLVKRTGEKVFLECVQDMDHENMFWYRQDPGLGLRLIYFSYDVKMKEKGDIPEGYSVSREKKERFSLILESASTNQTSMYLCASGLNSYNSPLHFGNGTRLTVT.

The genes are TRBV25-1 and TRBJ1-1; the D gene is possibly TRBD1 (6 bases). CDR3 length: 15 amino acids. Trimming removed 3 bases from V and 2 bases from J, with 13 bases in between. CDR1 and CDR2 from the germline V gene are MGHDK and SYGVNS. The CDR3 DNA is TGTGCCAGCAGTGAGATCTCGGACAGCAACACTGAAGCTTTCTTT. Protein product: CASSEISDSNTEAFF.

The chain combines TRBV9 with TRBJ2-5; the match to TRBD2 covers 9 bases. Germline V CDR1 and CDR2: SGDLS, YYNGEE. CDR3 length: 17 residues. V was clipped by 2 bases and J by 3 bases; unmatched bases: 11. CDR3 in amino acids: CASSVLPTSGGKETQYF. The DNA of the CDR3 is TGTGCCAGCAGCGTCTTGCCGACAAGCGGGGGGAAAGAGACCCAGTACTTC. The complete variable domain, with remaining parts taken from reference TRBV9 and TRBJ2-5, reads DSGVTQTPKHLITATGQRVTLRCSPRSGDLSVYWYQQSLDQGLQFLIQYYNGEERAKGNILERFSAQQFPDLHSELNLSSLELGDSALYFCASSVLPTSGGKETQYFGPGTRLLVL.

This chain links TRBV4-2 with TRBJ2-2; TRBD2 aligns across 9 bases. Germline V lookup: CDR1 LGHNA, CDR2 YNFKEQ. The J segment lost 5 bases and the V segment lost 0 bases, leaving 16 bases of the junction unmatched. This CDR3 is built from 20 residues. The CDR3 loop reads CASSQDLVVWREGRTGELFF. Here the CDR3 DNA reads TGTGCCAGCAGCCAAGATTTAGTAGTGTGGCGGGAGGGCCGTACCGGGGAGCTGTTTTTT.

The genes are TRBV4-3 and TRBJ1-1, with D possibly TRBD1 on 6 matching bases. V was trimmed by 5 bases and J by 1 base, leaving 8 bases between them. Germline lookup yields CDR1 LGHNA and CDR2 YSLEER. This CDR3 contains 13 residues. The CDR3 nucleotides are TGCGCCAGCAGCAAACAGGGGAACACTGAAGCTTTCTTT. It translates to CASSKQGNTEAFF.

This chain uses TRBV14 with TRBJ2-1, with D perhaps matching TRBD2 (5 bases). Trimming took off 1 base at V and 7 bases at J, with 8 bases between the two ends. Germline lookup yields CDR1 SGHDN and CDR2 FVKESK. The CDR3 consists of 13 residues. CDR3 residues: CASSQAWTNEQFF. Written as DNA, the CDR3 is TGTGCCAGCAGCCAAGCGTGGACTAATGAGCAGTTCTTC. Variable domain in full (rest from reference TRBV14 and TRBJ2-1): EAGVTQFPSHSVIEKGQTVTLRCDPISGHDNLYWYRRVMGKEIKFLLHFVKESKQDESGMPNNRFLAERTGGTYSTLKVQPAELEDSGVYFCASSQAWTNEQFFGPGTRLTVL.

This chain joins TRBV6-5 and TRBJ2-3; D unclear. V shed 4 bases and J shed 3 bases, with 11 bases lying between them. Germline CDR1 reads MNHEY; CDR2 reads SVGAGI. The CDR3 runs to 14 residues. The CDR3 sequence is CASSLEKETDTQYF. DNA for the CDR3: TGTGCCAGCAGTTTGGAGAAGGAGACAGATACGCAGTATTTT.

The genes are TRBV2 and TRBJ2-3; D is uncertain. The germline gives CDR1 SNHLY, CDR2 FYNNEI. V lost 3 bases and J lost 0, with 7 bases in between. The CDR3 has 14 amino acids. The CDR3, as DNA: TGTGCCAGCAGTGACGGTCGGAGCACAGATACGCAGTATTTT. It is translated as CASSDGRSTDTQYF.

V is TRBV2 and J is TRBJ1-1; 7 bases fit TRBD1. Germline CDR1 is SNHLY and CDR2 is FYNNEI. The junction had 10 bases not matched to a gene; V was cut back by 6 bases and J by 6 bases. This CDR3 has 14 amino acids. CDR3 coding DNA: TGTGCCAGCAGGTCGCAGGGGGAAGTCTCTGAAGCTTTCTTT. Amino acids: CASRSQGEVSEAFF. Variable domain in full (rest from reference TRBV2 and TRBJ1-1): EPEVTQTPSHQVTQMGQEVILRCVPISNHLYFYWYRQILGQKVEFLVSFYNNEISEKSEIFDDQFSVERPDGSNFTLKIRSTKLEDSAMYFCASRSQGEVSEAFFGQGTRLTVV.

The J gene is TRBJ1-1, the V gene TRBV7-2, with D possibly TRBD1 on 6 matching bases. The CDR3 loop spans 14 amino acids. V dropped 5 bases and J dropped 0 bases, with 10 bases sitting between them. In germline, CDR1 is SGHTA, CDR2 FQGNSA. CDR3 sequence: CASSATGVNTEAFF. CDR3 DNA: TGTGCCAGCAGCGCGACAGGAGTGAACACTGAAGCTTTCTTT. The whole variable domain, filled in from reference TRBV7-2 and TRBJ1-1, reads GAGVSQSPSNKVTEKGKDVELRCDPISGHTALYWYRQSLGQGLEFLIYFQGNSAPDKSGLPSDRFSAERTGGSVSTLTIQRTQQEDSAVYLCASSATGVNTEAFFGQGTRLTVV.

CDR3 DNA: TGTGCCAGCAGCTTAGCGGCTAGGGGCGTGGGTGAGCAGTTCTTC. It encodes CASSLAARGVGEQFF. The rearrangement uses TRBV7-6 and TRBJ2-1; weak D call: TRBD1 (5 bases). The V end lost 0 bases, the J end lost 9 bases, and 15 bases lay between the germline ends. The CDR3 has 15 amino acids. Germline V CDR1 and CDR2: SGHVS, FNYEAQ.

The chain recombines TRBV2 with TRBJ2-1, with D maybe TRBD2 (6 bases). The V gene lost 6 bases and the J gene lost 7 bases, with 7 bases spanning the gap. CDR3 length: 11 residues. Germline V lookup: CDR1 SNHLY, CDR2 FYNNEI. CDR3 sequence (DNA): TGTGCCAGCAGAAGCGGGAATGAGCAGTTCTTC. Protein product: CASRSGNEQFF.

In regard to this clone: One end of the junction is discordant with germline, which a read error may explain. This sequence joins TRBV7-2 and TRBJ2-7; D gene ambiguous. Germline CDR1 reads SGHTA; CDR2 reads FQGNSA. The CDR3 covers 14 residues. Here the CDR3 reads CASNLWAASYEQYF. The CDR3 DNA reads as TGTGCCAGCAACTTATGGGCAGCCTCCTACGAGCAGTACTTC. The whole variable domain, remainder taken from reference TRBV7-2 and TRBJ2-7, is GAGVSQSPSNKVTEKGKDVELRCDPISGHTALYWYRQSLGQGLEFLIYFQGNSAPDKSGLPSDRFSAERTGGSVSTLTIQRTQQEDSAVYLCASNLWAASYEQYFGPGTRLTVT.

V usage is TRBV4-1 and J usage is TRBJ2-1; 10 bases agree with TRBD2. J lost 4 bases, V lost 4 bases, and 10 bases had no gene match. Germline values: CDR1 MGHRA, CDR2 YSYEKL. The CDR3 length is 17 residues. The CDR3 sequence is CASSRGSSGRSYNEQFF. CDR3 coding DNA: TGCGCCAGCAGCCGCGGTTCTAGCGGGAGATCTTACAATGAGCAGTTCTTC.

CDR3: CASSQEVRARGTEAFF. The CDR3 DNA sequence: TGCGCCAGCAGCCAAGAAGTTCGGGCCCGGGGCACTGAAGCTTTCTTT. This chain joins TRBV4-3 and TRBJ1-1, with no clear D. Trimming shortened V by 0 bases and J by 4 bases, and 15 bases separated the two germline ends. Germline V gene sequence: CDR1 LGHNA, CDR2 YSLEER. The length of the CDR3 is 16 residues.

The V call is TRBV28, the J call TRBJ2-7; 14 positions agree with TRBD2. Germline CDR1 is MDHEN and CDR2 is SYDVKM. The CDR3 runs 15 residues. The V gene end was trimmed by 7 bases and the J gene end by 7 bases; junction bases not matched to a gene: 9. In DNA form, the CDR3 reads TGTGCCAGCACTGTCGCGACTAGCGGGAGGGGGGAGCAGTACTTC. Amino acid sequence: CASTVATSGRGEQYF.

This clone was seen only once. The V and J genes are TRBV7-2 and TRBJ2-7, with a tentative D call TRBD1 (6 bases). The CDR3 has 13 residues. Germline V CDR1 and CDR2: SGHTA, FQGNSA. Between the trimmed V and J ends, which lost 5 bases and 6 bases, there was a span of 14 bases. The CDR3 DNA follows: TGTGCCAGCAGCGGGGGACATGGGGGCGAGCAGTACTTC. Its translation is CASSGGHGGEQYF.

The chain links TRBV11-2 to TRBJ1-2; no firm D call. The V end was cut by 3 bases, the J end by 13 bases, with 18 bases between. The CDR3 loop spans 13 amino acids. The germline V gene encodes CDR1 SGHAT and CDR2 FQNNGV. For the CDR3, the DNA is TGTGCCAGCAGCTTTTTCCCGTTACAAGAATCCACCTTC. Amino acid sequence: CASSFFPLQESTF.

In DNA, the CDR3 is TGCGCCAGCAGCTTCATATCAGGGGGCTCGACAGATACGCAGTATTTT. Encoded protein: CASSFISGGSTDTQYF. The chain is built from TRBV5-1 and TRBJ2-3; TRBD1 matches 8 bases. Looked up from germline, CDR1 is SGHRS and CDR2 is YFSETQ. The CDR3 has 16 residues. The ends lost 2 bases at V and 3 bases at J; junction bases unmatched: 8.

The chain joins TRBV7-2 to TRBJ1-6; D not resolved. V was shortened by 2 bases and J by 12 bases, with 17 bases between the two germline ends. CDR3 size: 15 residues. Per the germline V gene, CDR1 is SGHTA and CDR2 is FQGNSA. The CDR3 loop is CASSLTPSGVVPLHF. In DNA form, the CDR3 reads TGTGCCAGCAGCTTAACCCCCTCTGGTGTAGTACCCCTCCACTTT.

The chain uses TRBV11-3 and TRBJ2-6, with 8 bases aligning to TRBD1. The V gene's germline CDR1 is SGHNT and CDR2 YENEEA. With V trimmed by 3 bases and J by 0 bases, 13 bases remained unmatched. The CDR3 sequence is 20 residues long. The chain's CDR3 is CASSFSSDRGQGSGANVLTF. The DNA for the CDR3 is TGTGCCAGCAGCTTTTCTTCCGACAGGGGACAAGGCTCTGGGGCCAACGTCCTGACTTTC.

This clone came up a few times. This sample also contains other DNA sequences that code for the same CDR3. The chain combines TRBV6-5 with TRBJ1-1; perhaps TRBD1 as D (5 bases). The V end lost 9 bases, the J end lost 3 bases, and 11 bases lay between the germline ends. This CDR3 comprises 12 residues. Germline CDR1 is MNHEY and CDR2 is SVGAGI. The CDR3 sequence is CASNRGDTEAFF. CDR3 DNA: TGTGCCAGTAACCGGGGGGACACTGAAGCTTTCTTT.

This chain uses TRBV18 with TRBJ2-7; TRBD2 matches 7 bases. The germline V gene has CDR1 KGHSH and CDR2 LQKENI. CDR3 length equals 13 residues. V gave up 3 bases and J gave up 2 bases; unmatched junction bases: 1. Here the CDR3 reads CASSPGTTYEQYF. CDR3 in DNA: TGTGCCAGCTCACCCGGGACTACCTACGAGCAGTACTTC.

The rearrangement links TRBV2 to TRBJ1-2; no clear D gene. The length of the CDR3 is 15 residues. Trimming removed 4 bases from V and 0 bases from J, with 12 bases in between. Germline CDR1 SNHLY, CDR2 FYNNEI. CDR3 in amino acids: CASSADKLANYGYTF. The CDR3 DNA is TGTGCCAGCAGTGCTGACAAACTAGCTAACTATGGCTACACCTTC.